Sequencing of this T cell receptor beta chain was carried out in a study of cytomegalovirus exposure and HLA in healthy donors. In the study overall: Of approximately 400 genotyped donors, 81% clustered with self-reported Caucasian donors.

For this clone: Its antigen is not identified.

Germline values: CDR1 SNHLY, CDR2 FYNNEI. This CDR3 region has 13 residues. The V gene lost 2 bases and the J gene lost 5 bases, with 10 bases spanning the gap. General study points: Per published reports, the classifier diagnosed cytomegalovirus status with high specificity and sensitivity. Looking again later, the authors saw that most CMV-associated TCR beta chains seemed HLA-restricted.

The study ran its PCR with 60 Vbeta and 13 Jbeta primers. As originally analysed: It was a later analysis that counted about 80 million unique TCR beta chains, of which some 12 million were shared. Measured with immunoSEQ multiplex PCR; TCRdb has only the in-frame clones, and not every one. That table supplies the V and J calls and clone size; D and trimming were determined from the DNA. The sample comprises 180,000 or so clones, 80% to 90% of which are singletons, and about a tenth rests with the top ten. Sample: PBMCs. This TCR was recovered from a man between 18 and 29 years old in good health and CMV-seropositive. V is TRBV2 and J is TRBJ2-7; D possibly corresponds to TRBD1 (5 bases). In DNA form, the CDR3 reads TGTGCCAGCAGTGAAAGCAGGGCCCACGAGCAGTACTTC. Residues: CASSESRAHEQYF.